The 24 T cell receptor beta chains presented below share a single source sample, sequenced in a study of tumor and adjacent non-tumor tissue in lung cancer. No cell sorting was done before RNA was extracted from the tissue. TCRbeta libraries were built with three rounds of nested PCR, modified from ARM-PCR. TCRdb itself ran the multiplex PCR reads through MiXCR, one entry per CDR3 protein. The repertoire includes 200,000 to 250,000 distinct CDR3 sequences, 71% of them detected once, and under 30% sits in the top ten. Material: lung tumor tissue. The receptors were sampled from a man aged 60 to 75 with non-small cell lung cancer.

A word on this clonotype: Relative to the germline gene, one junction end is altered; a read error may explain this. The CDR3 DNA reads as TGCGCCAGCAATTATGGGGGGACAGGTCACTCCTACGAGCAGTACTTC. This sequence encodes CASNYGGTGHSYEQYF. The genes are TRBV6-5 and TRBJ2-7; TRBD1 agrees at 8 bases. Germline V lookup: CDR1 MNHEY, CDR2 SVGAGI. The CDR3 is made up of 16 amino acids.

With regard to this clonotype: This sequence may be a read error, since a much larger clone differs from it by one base. The gene calls are TRBV29-1 and TRBJ1-1, with D unresolved. Germline CDR1 is SQVTM and CDR2 is ANQGSEA. V shed 7 bases and J shed 1 base, with 10 bases lying between them. The CDR3 covers 12 residues. In DNA, the CDR3 is TGCAGCGCCGGTAAAAAGAACACTGAAGCTTTCTTT. This gives the protein CSAGKKNTEAFF.

Regarding this clonotype: A junction boundary mismatches the germline segment, possibly from a read error. The rearrangement links TRBV20-1 to TRBJ1-1; D perhaps matches TRBD1 (6 bases). Germline V gives CDR1 DFQATT, CDR2 SNEGSKA (reference sequence). The CDR3 contains 13 residues. CDR3 residues: CSARADRNTKAFF. CDR3 coding DNA: TGCAGTGCTAGGGCGGACAGAAACACTAAAGCTTTCTTT.

The count of this clonotype is one. It may be a read error: a sequence one base away is much more abundant. The chain carries TRBV6-6 and TRBJ2-7; D gene ambiguous. This CDR3 has 12 residues. V was cut by 2 bases and J by 8 bases, with 10 bases left in between. The germline V gene encodes CDR1 MNHNY and CDR2 SVGAGI (reference sequence). The CDR3, as DNA: TGTGCCAGCAGTTACGACATGGGGAAGCAGTACTTC. Protein product: CASSYDMGKQYF.

This chain links TRBV4-3 with TRBJ2-5, with D tentatively TRBD2 (6 bases). The CDR3 length is 15 residues. CDR1 and CDR2 from the germline V gene are LGHNA and YSLEER. The germline V and J ends were trimmed by 4 bases and 3 bases, with 15 bases remaining between them. Here the CDR3 DNA reads TGCGCCAGCAGCCTTGACGGGGGACGCAAAGAGACCCAGTACTTC. Protein: CASSLDGGRKETQYF.

About this clonotype itself: One end of the junction is discordant with germline, which a read error may explain. CDR3 sequence: CSAVPPLGQGPTYSNQPQQF. Written as DNA, the CDR3 is TGCAGTGCTGTTCCACCGTTGGGACAGGGCCCAACTTATAGCAATCAGCCCCAGCAATTT. V is TRBV20-1 and J is TRBJ1-5, with TRBD1 matching 9 bases. Germline V gives CDR1 DFQATT, CDR2 SNEGSKA (reference sequence). The CDR3 extends over 20 amino acids.

The chain carries TRBV6-6 and TRBJ2-1; 10 bases line up with TRBD2. The length of the CDR3 is 11 residues. V was pared by 10 bases and J by 11 bases, with 5 bases of the junction left unmatched. CDR1 is MNHNY and CDR2 is SVGAGI in the germline V gene (reference sequence). The CDR3 DNA sequence: TGTGCCATTAGGGGACTAGCGAAGCAGTTCTTC. This gives the protein CAIRGLAKQFF.

A note on this clonotype: Given a much more abundant clone one base away, this may be a read error. The CDR3 region has the DNA TGTGGCAGCAGTGACAGGGCCGGGGCCAACGTCCTGACTTTC. Residues: CGSSDRAGANVLTF. The chain couples TRBV6-2 or TRBV6-3 to TRBJ2-6; 7 bases align to TRBD1. CDR1 MNHEY and CDR2 SVGEGT come from the germline V gene. The CDR3 sequence is 14 residues long.

In the case of this clonotype: A read error is possible here, since a much larger clone lies one base away. The chain uses TRBV29-1 and TRBJ2-3, with 15 positions matching TRBD2. Germline assignment: CDR1 SQVTM and CDR2 ANQGSEA. The CDR3 is made up of 15 amino acids. The CDR3 DNA sequence: TGCAGCGTCGCGGGACTAGCGGGAGGCACAGAAACGCAGTATTTT. This translates into CSVAGLAGGTETQYF.

This clonotype was detected once. At one boundary the junction diverges from the germline segment, which might be a read error. V gene TRBV12-3 or TRBV12-4 combines with J gene TRBJ1-6; perhaps TRBD1 as D (6 bases). CDR3 length: 14 residues. In nucleotides, the CDR3 is TGTGCCAGTTCATGGGGGGGCCTTGGTTCACCCCTCAACTTT. Translated: CASSWGGLGSPLNF.

This chain connects TRBV6-5 to TRBJ2-7; TRBD1 agrees at 10 bases. V shed 5 bases, J shed 5 bases, and the junction held 9 bases outside the gene matches. CDR1 and CDR2 from the germline V gene are MNHEY and SVGAGI. The CDR3 is 15 residues long. CDR3 residues: CASSDTGTGAHEQYF. The CDR3 nucleotides are TGTGCCAGCAGTGATACCGGGACAGGGGCTCACGAGCAGTACTTC.

In regard to this clonotype: As the CDR3 is not closed by the conserved phenylalanine or tryptophan, this likely results from a read error. The chain has TRBV11-2 and TRBJ2-1; unclear D gene. The CDR3 extends over 16 amino acids. The germline V gene has CDR1 SGHAT and CDR2 FQNNGV. V shed 5 bases and J shed 4 bases, with 18 bases lying between them. The DNA for the CDR3 is TGTGCCAGCAGCGGGATCGACCGTAGCTCATACAATGAGCAGTTCCTC. Its translation: CASSGIDRSSYNEQFL.

The table lists this clonotype with many counts. This chain joins TRBV29-1 and TRBJ1-1; no reliable D call. Germline V gene lookup returns CDR1 SQVTM and CDR2 ANQGSEA. The CDR3 contains 11 residues. The CDR3 spells CIALRYTEAFF. In DNA, the CDR3 is TGCATAGCCCTTAGGTACACTGAAGCTTTCTTT.

Points on this clonotype: The junction differs from germline at one of its ends, possibly a read error. The gene calls are TRBV11-3 and TRBJ2-5; weak D call: TRBD1 (6 bases). This CDR3 contains 16 residues. Looked up from germline, CDR1 is SGHNT and CDR2 is YENEEA. The CDR3 DNA is TGTGCCAGCAGCTTAAGGGGTCAGACAGGACAAGAGACTCAGTACTTC. It specifies CASSLRGQTGQETQYF.

The gene calls are TRBV29-1 and TRBJ1-1; maybe TRBD1 (6 bases). CDR3 length equals 13 residues. Trimming shortened V by 5 bases and J by 1 base, and 11 bases separated the two germline ends. The germline gives CDR1 SQVTM, CDR2 ANQGSEA. This CDR3 is CSVRGQQNTEAFF. The CDR3 DNA reads as TGCAGCGTTCGGGGACAACAGAACACTGAAGCTTTCTTT.

This clonotype was detected ten times or more. The genes are TRBV20-1 and TRBJ1-5, with a possible D match to TRBD1 (6 bases). The CDR3 is 14 amino acids. V was pared by 1 base and J by 2 bases, with 9 bases between. In germline, CDR1 is DFQATT, CDR2 SNEGSKA (reference sequence). CDR3 in DNA: TGCAGTGCTAGAGGGGGGGCTGGCAATCAGCCCCAGCATTTT. Encoded protein: CSARGGAGNQPQHF.

This chain joins TRBV6-5 and TRBJ2-7; 8 positions agree with TRBD1. Germline CDR1 is MNHEY and CDR2 is SVGAGI. Losses at the gene ends were 6 bases for V and 4 bases for J; bases not matched to a gene: 11. This CDR3 region has 15 residues. The DNA of the CDR3 is TGTGCCAGCAGCCAACTCGGGACAGGCAATTACGAGCAGTACTTC. Translated, it gives CASSQLGTGNYEQYF.

Comment on this clonotype: It may be a read error: a sequence one base away is much more abundant. V gene TRBV20-1 combines with J gene TRBJ2-1; D not resolved. Germline V gives CDR1 DFQATT, CDR2 SNEGSKA (reference sequence). Trimming removed 7 bases at V and 0 bases at J, with 10 bases between. This CDR3 comprises 13 residues. The CDR3 region has the DNA TGCAGTGTTACACTGGACTCCTACAATGAGCAGTTCTTC. This translates into CSVTLDSYNEQFF.

This clonotype was counted between two and nine times. A much larger clone sits a single nucleotide away, making a read error possible. The V call is TRBV11-3, the J call TRBJ2-5, with 13 bases identical to TRBD2. Unmatched junction bases numbered 13, after V lost 5 bases and J lost 10 bases. CDR1 and CDR2 (germline): SGHNT, YENEEA. The CDR3 covers 16 residues. CDR3 nucleotides: TGTGCCAGCAGCCCAATAGGACTAGCGGGAGAGCGGATCCAGTACTTC. Encoded protein: CASSPIGLAGERIQYF.

The chain uses TRBV5-6 and TRBJ1-5; 9 bases align to TRBD1. Losses at the gene ends were 1 base for V and 5 bases for J; bases not matched to a gene: 4. The V gene's germline CDR1 is SGHDT and CDR2 YYEEEE. The CDR3 has 15 amino acids. The CDR3 nucleotides are TGTGCCAGCAGCTTGCGGGGACAGGGTCATCAGCCCCAGCATTTT. Its translation is CASSLRGQGHQPQHF.

This clonotype was seen only a few times. A much more abundant neighbour one base away suggests this may be a read error. The rearrangement joins TRBV29-1 to TRBJ2-1, with 8 bases fitting TRBD1. The length of the CDR3 is 14 residues. The germline V gene has CDR1 SQVTM and CDR2 ANQGSEA. J lost 0 bases, V lost 7 bases, and 5 bases had no gene match. The CDR3 spells CSALTGDSYNEQFF. For the CDR3, the DNA is TGCAGCGCTCTGACAGGGGACTCCTACAATGAGCAGTTCTTC.

This clonotype was observed once. The V and J genes are TRBV11-2 and TRBJ2-5, with 7 bases aligning to TRBD1. Germline values: CDR1 SGHAT, CDR2 FQNNGV. With V trimmed by 5 bases and J by 14 bases, 20 bases remained unmatched. The CDR3 covers 15 residues. CDR3 protein: CASSKVGGSGIDHYF. CDR3 nucleotide sequence: TGTGCCAGCAGCAAAGTAGGGGGCTCTGGGATTGACCACTACTTC.

The table lists this clonotype with a count of one. Given a much more abundant clone one base away, this may be a read error. The chain recombines TRBV29-1 with TRBJ1-2; tentative D call: TRBD1 (6 bases). CDR1 is SQVTM and CDR2 is ANQGSEA in the germline V gene. CDR3 length: 11 residues. V was trimmed by 6 bases and J by 12 bases, leaving 17 bases between them. CDR3 in amino acids: CSVGGLGDHTF. CDR3 in DNA: TGCAGCGTAGGGGGGTTGGGGGACCACACCTTC.

Comments on this clonotype: At one boundary the junction diverges from the germline segment, which might be a read error. The chain joins TRBV11-2 to TRBJ1-3, with D possibly being TRBD1 (6 bases). Germline-derived CDR1 and CDR2 are SGHAT and FQNNGV. The CDR3 contains 16 residues. CDR3 in DNA: TGTGCCAGCAGCGAACAGGGCTCTAGCTTTGGAAACACCGTATATTTT. It is translated as CASSEQGSSFGNTVYF.